A single sample gave rise to the 18 T cell receptor beta chains below, sequenced in a study of T cells in Graves' hyperthyroidism and ophthalmopathy. TCR beta CDR3 regions were amplified from RNA. Researchers ran a first-round RT-PCR on the TCR CDR3 using the HTBI primer set. Each CDR3 protein gets one entry after TCRdb re-called the multiplex PCR reads with MiXCR. The profile covers 600,000 to 750,000 distinct CDR3 sequences, with approximately 15% appearing a single time and about 16% taken by the ten largest. The sequenced sample was blood. All receptors derive from a man between 50 and 59 years old with Graves' hyperthyroidism.

At least ten counts were recorded for this clonotype. This chain uses TRBV9 with TRBJ1-1; D is ambiguous. Per germline, CDR1 SGDLS and CDR2 YYNGEE. The CDR3 extends over 14 amino acids. The V gene lost 1 base and the J gene lost 4 bases, with 11 bases spanning the gap. The CDR3 sequence: CASSVNPEATEAFF. CDR3 bases: TGTGCCAGCAGCGTAAACCCGGAGGCCACTGAAGCTTTCTTT.

V gene TRBV12-5 combines with J gene TRBJ1-2; D not certain. The CDR3 is made up of 13 amino acids. Per the germline V gene, CDR1 is LGHNT and CDR2 is FRNRAP. The V end was cut by 4 bases, the J end by 1 base, with 7 bases between. CDR3 sequence (DNA): TGTGCTAGTGGTTCGGGCCTTAACTATGGCTACACCTTC. Protein sequence: CASGSGLNYGYTF.

The table lists this clonotype with many counts. This chain links TRBV11-2 with TRBJ2-1; 9 bases agree with TRBD2. Germline CDR1 SGHAT, CDR2 FQNNGV. The CDR3 runs 16 residues. J was trimmed by 6 bases and V by 1 base; bases with no gene match: 7. The CDR3 reads CASSLGFRGRANEQFF. The CDR3 nucleotides are TGTGCCAGCAGCTTAGGGTTTCGCGGGAGGGCCAATGAGCAGTTCTTC. Filled out from reference TRBV11-2 and TRBJ2-1, the complete variable domain reads EAGVAQSPRYKIIEKRQSVAFWCNPISGHATLYWYQQILGQGPKLLIQFQNNGVVDDSQLPKDRFSAERLKGVDSTLKIQPAKLEDSAVYLCASSLGFRGRANEQFFGPGTRLTVL.

This clonotype has at least ten counts. V is TRBV28 and J is TRBJ2-7; 8 bases map to TRBD1. In germline, CDR1 is MDHEN, CDR2 SYDVKM. V shed 6 bases and J 0 bases; nucleotides not matched to a gene: 10. The CDR3 is 16 amino acids. In DNA form, the CDR3 reads TGTGCCAGCAGAAAAGCCGGGACAGGAAACTCCTACGAGCAGTACTTC. It translates to CASRKAGTGNSYEQYF.

The table lists this clonotype with many counts. The J gene is TRBJ2-2, the V gene TRBV7-2, with no clear D. Trimming left V 2 bases short and J 0 bases short, with 10 bases between. This CDR3 region has 16 residues. The germline V gene encodes CDR1 SGHTA and CDR2 FQGNSA. The CDR3 reads CASSLMVGANTGELFF. DNA for the CDR3: TGTGCCAGCAGCTTAATGGTCGGCGCGAACACCGGGGAGCTGTTTTTT. The variable domain in full, completed from reference TRBV7-2 and TRBJ2-2, reads GAGVSQSPSNKVTEKGKDVELRCDPISGHTALYWYRQSLGQGLEFLIYFQGNSAPDKSGLPSDRFSAERTGGSVSTLTIQRTQQEDSAVYLCASSLMVGANTGELFFGEGSRLTVL.

The chain links TRBV29-1 to TRBJ1-5, with TRBD1 matching 9 bases. The V and J ends lost 0 bases and 9 bases, in that order; junction bases with no gene match: 6. The germline V gene encodes CDR1 SQVTM and CDR2 ANQGSEA. The CDR3 is 14 amino acids. Written as DNA, the CDR3 is TGCAGCGTTGAAGATTGGGACAGGGTTCGGCCCCAGCATTTT. It codes for CSVEDWDRVRPQHF.

The V gene is TRBV18, the J gene TRBJ2-3; 9 bases match TRBD1. From germline, CDR1 is KGHSH and CDR2 LQKENI. With 4 bases clipped from V and 1 base from J, the junction kept 6 bases outside the gene matches. This CDR3 is built from 16 residues. The DNA for the CDR3 is TGTGCCAGCTCACAACTTAGGACAGGGGGCACAGATACGCAGTATTTT. Translated: CASSQLRTGGTDTQYF.

V is TRBV7-6 and J is TRBJ1-3, with 12 bases that match TRBD1. The CDR3 is 15 amino acids. Germline CDR1 is SGHVS and CDR2 is FNYEAQ. The V and J ends lost 2 bases and 8 bases, in that order; junction bases with no gene match: 4. The CDR3 here is CASSLRDRGLDTIYF. DNA for the CDR3: TGTGCCAGCAGCTTACGGGACAGGGGGCTGGACACCATATATTTT. Looking up the rest from reference TRBV7-6 and TRBJ1-3 gives the full variable domain: GAGVSQSPRYKVTKRGQDVALRCDPISGHVSLYWYRQALGQGPEFLTYFNYEAQQDKSGLPNDRFSAERPEGSISTLTIQRTEQRDSAMYRCASSLRDRGLDTIYFGEGSWLTVV.

There are a few counts of this clonotype. The genes are TRBV6-2 or TRBV6-3 and TRBJ2-1; maybe TRBD1 (6 bases). This CDR3 has 13 residues. V was clipped by 6 bases and J by 6 bases, with 12 bases between them. CDR1 is MNHEY, CDR2 SVGEGT, per germline. The CDR3 sequence: CASRTQGVNEQFF. In DNA, the CDR3 is TGTGCCAGCAGGACACAGGGAGTCAATGAGCAGTTCTTC.

This clonotype was detected ten times or more. The V and J genes are TRBV24-1 and TRBJ1-1, with TRBD1 matching over 9 bases. Losses at the gene ends were 6 bases for V and 0 bases for J; bases not matched to a gene: 4. The CDR3 spans 15 residues. The germline gives CDR1 KGHDR, CDR2 SFDVKD. The CDR3 DNA follows: TGTGCCACCAGTAAAGGACAGGGGATGAACACTGAAGCTTTCTTT. It translates to CATSKGQGMNTEAFF.

This chain connects TRBV30 to TRBJ1-2; D is possibly TRBD1 (6 bases). CDR3 length equals 15 residues. V was cut by 0 bases and J by 0 bases, with 11 bases left in between. Per germline, CDR1 GTSNPN and CDR2 SVGIG (reference sequence). The CDR3 DNA sequence: TGTGCCTGGAGTGTCTCGACAGGTCCTAACTATGGCTACACCTTC. It codes for CAWSVSTGPNYGYTF. Drawing the rest from reference TRBV30 and TRBJ1-2, the complete variable domain is SQTIHQWPATLVQPVGSPLSLECTVEGTSNPNLYWYRQAAGRGLQLLFYSVGIGQISSEVPQNLSASRPQDRQFILSSKKLLLSDSGFYLCAWSVSTGPNYGYTFGSGTRLTVV.

The chain employs TRBV7-9 and TRBJ2-5; a possible D gene is TRBD1 (6 bases). Germline V gene sequence: CDR1 SEHNR, CDR2 FQNEAQ (reference sequence). Trimming left V 4 bases short and J 5 bases short, with 14 bases between. This CDR3 spans 14 amino acids. DNA for the CDR3: TGTGCCAGCAGCTACTACAGGGCGCCCGAGACCCAGTACTTC. This gives the protein CASSYYRAPETQYF.

This clonotype has a count of ten or more. This chain joins TRBV9 and TRBJ2-7; D possibly corresponds to TRBD1 (6 bases). CDR1 is SGDLS, CDR2 YYNGEE, per germline. V lost 4 bases and J lost 2, with 16 bases in between. This CDR3 is built from 15 residues. The CDR3 is CASSHGDRTPYEQYF. The CDR3 bases are TGTGCCAGCAGCCATGGCGACAGGACCCCCTACGAGCAGTACTTC. The complete variable domain, with remaining parts taken from reference TRBV9 and TRBJ2-7, reads DSGVTQTPKHLITATGQRVTLRCSPRSGDLSVYWYQQSLDQGLQFLIQYYNGEERAKGNILERFSAQQFPDLHSELNLSSLELGDSALYFCASSHGDRTPYEQYFGPGTRLTVT.

This clonotype has more than one count but fewer than ten. The rearrangement links TRBV6-1 to TRBJ2-7; 7 bases are a match to TRBD1. Trimming cost V 1 base and J 3 bases; bases outside gene matches: 9. From germline, CDR1 is MNHNS and CDR2 SASEGT. There are 16 residues in the CDR3. The CDR3 sequence is CASSEGPGTDGYEQYF. CDR3 sequence (DNA): TGTGCCAGCAGTGAAGGTCCAGGGACAGATGGCTACGAGCAGTACTTC.

This sequence joins TRBV7-9 and TRBJ1-2; D may be TRBD1 (5 bases). The germline V gene encodes CDR1 SEHNR and CDR2 FQNEAQ (reference sequence). V lost 2 bases and J lost 6, with 19 bases in between. The CDR3 is 16 residues long. CDR3 sequence reads: CASSLRSRERIDGYTF. DNA of the CDR3: TGTGCCAGCAGCTTACGGAGCAGGGAGAGGATTGATGGCTACACCTTC.

The chain links TRBV28 to TRBJ2-7; perhaps D is TRBD1 or TRBD2 (5 bases each). The V end was cut by 7 bases, the J end by 8 bases, with 15 bases between. Germline-derived CDR1 and CDR2 are MDHEN and SYDVKM. CDR3 size: 12 residues. CDR3 in amino acids: CASTRDLSQQYF. In DNA form, the CDR3 reads TGTGCCAGCACTAGGGACCTCTCCCAGCAGTACTTC.

The sample holds many counts of this clonotype. The genes are TRBV25-1 and TRBJ2-1; D gene unclear. The CDR3 has 16 residues. Trimming removed 2 bases from V and 5 bases from J, with 16 bases in between. Per germline, CDR1 MGHDK and CDR2 SYGVNS. As DNA, the CDR3 is TGTGCCAGCAGTGAAGGGATCTCTCTCATAAACAATGAGCAGTTCTTC. Translation: CASSEGISLINNEQFF.

The chain uses TRBV9 and TRBJ1-4; D call uncertain. From germline, CDR1 is SGDLS and CDR2 YYNGEE. There are 14 residues in the CDR3. The V gene lost 3 bases and the J gene lost 4 bases, with 10 bases spanning the gap. CDR3 region: CASSGGSFNEKLFF. CDR3 nucleotides: TGTGCCAGCAGCGGGGGTTCGTTTAATGAAAAACTGTTTTTT.